Below are 27 T cell receptor beta chains sequenced from a single sample in a study of T cell repertoires in cytomegalovirus infection. TCRdb independently ran MiXCR on the reads; one entry per CDR3 protein. The data show roughly 230,000 distinct CDR3 sequences, around 15% seen once. Sequencing used CD8+ T cells from PBMCs. These TCRs come from a human donor in good health (CMV status not recorded). Some clones in this sample may be carry-over from other donors' samples.

The chain is built from TRBV9 and TRBJ2-6; D not resolved. The CDR3 is made up of 18 amino acids. Per the germline V gene, CDR1 is SGDLS and CDR2 is YYNGEE. V gave up 0 bases and J gave up 0 bases, with 13 bases separating them. The CDR3 coding sequence is TGTGCCAGCAGCGTAGGGAGCGTCGGAATCTCTGGGGCCAACGTCCTGACTTTC. This codes for CASSVGSVGISGANVLTF.

This clonotype was seen repeatedly, ten times or more. The chain joins TRBV6-2 or TRBV6-3 to TRBJ2-2; D ambiguous. This CDR3 contains 16 residues. V was clipped by 6 bases and J by 6 bases, with 20 bases between them. CDR1 and CDR2 (germline): MNHEY, SVGEGT. For the CDR3, the DNA is TGTGCCAGCAGAAACCCACACCCGAGTATGTCCGGGGAGCTGTTTTTT. Residues: CASRNPHPSMSGELFF.

Many counts were recorded for this clonotype. This chain uses TRBV7-8 with TRBJ2-1; 9 bases align to TRBD2. Germline CDR1 reads SGHVS; CDR2 reads FQNEAQ. V lost 2 bases, J lost 8 bases, and 13 bases stayed unmatched. The CDR3 extends over 17 amino acids. The chain's CDR3 is CASSLYRAGGLYDEQFF. CDR3 sequence (DNA): TGTGCCAGCAGCTTATATCGAGCGGGGGGCCTCTATGATGAGCAGTTCTTC. The entire variable domain, with the rest obtained from reference TRBV7-8 and TRBJ2-1, is as follows: GAGVSQSPRYKVAKRGQDVALRCDPISGHVSLFWYQQALGQGPEFLTYFQNEAQLDKSGLPSDRFFAERPEGSVSTLKIQRTQQEDSAVYLCASSLYRAGGLYDEQFFGPGTRLTVL.

In this sample, this clonotype turned up a few times. J is TRBJ1-5 and V is TRBV6-2 or TRBV6-3; D is undetermined. The CDR3 has 14 residues. Trimming left V 0 bases short and J 11 bases short, with 14 bases between. Germline V gene data show CDR1 as MNHEY and CDR2 as SVGEGT. The CDR3 reads CASSYSGARQAQHF. As DNA, the CDR3 is TGTGCCAGCAGTTACTCGGGTGCGCGCCAGGCCCAGCATTTT.

This rearrangement joins TRBV7-6 to TRBJ1-1, with D perhaps TRBD1 (6 bases). Trimming took off 2 bases at V and 1 base at J, with 11 bases between the two ends. The germline CDR1 and CDR2 sequences are SGHVS and FNYEAQ. The CDR3 covers 15 residues. The CDR3 nucleotides read TGTGCCAGCAGCTTACCAGGACAGAAGAACACTGAAGCTTTCTTT. It encodes CASSLPGQKNTEAFF.

A few counts support this clonotype. V and J are TRBV11-2 and TRBJ2-7, with D unresolved. The CDR3 has 12 amino acids. V was shortened by 5 bases and J by 7 bases, with 12 bases between the two germline ends. Per the germline V gene, CDR1 is SGHAT and CDR2 is FQNNGV. The CDR3 spells CASSPFAWEQYF. For the CDR3, the DNA is TGTGCCAGCAGCCCCTTTGCGTGGGAGCAGTACTTC.

This clonotype was seen a handful of times. Because the CDR3's place on the DNA is in doubt, the DNA is left out and the CDR3 is given as listed by TCRdb. V usage is TRBV7-5 and J usage is TRBJ1-6; no check of the table's D call, TRBD1, against the DNA was made. TRBV7-5 is listed as a pseudogene. With termini counted, the CDR3 has 20 amino acids. The CDR3 spells CISVPEALDSPGTYNSPLHF.

The rearrangement uses TRBV14 and TRBJ1-1; D is ambiguous. V was clipped by 1 base and J by 6 bases, with 12 bases between them. From germline, CDR1 is SGHDN and CDR2 FVKESK. This CDR3 has 14 residues. Written as DNA, the CDR3 is TGTGCCAGCAGCCAAGTGATGCGAGACGCTGAAGCTTTCTTT. It is translated as CASSQVMRDAEAFF.

J is TRBJ1-1 and V is TRBV5-1; D uncertain. The CDR3 runs to 14 residues. The germline CDR1 and CDR2 sequences are SGHRS and YFSETQ. Trimming pared 4 bases from V and 2 bases from J, leaving 12 bases between. CDR3 bases: TGCGCCAGCAGCACGACCGAAGGTAACACTGAAGCTTTCTTT. Protein: CASSTTEGNTEAFF.

CDR3 nucleotide sequence: TGTGCCAGCAGTGAATTCGGCAGTAGCACAGATACGCAGTATTTT. Translated: CASSEFGSSTDTQYF. V gene TRBV25-1 combines with J gene TRBJ2-3; D remains ambiguous. Germline CDR1 and CDR2: MGHDK and SYGVNS. The V gene lost 1 base and the J gene lost 0 bases, with 8 bases spanning the gap. The CDR3 sequence is 15 residues long.

This clonotype was observed at least ten times. This chain uses TRBV5-6 with TRBJ2-1; D call uncertain. CDR1 and CDR2 (germline): SGHDT, YYEEEE. The CDR3 is made up of 14 amino acids. V was trimmed by 0 bases and J by 2 bases, leaving 6 bases between them. The CDR3 spells CASSLVGTYNEQFF. CDR3 nucleotide sequence: TGTGCCAGCAGCTTGGTAGGGACCTACAATGAGCAGTTCTTC. The full variable domain, rest sourced from reference TRBV5-6 and TRBJ2-1, is DAGVTQSPTHLIKTRGQQVTLRCSPKSGHDTVSWYQQALGQGPQFIFQYYEEEERQRGNFPDRFSGHQFPNYSSELNVNALLLGDSALYLCASSLVGTYNEQFFGPGTRLTVL.

The rearrangement joins TRBV9 to TRBJ2-1; TRBD2 matches 8 bases. Germline CDR1 is SGDLS and CDR2 is YYNGEE. This CDR3 region has 16 residues. With V trimmed by 3 bases and J by 1 base, 6 bases remained unmatched. The DNA for the CDR3 is TGTGCCAGCAGCGAACGGGGGGGCATATCCTACAATGAGCAGTTCTTC. Residues: CASSERGGISYNEQFF.

The chain combines TRBV19 with TRBJ2-1; D might be TRBD1 (5 bases). Germline CDR1 reads LNHDA; CDR2 reads SQIVND (reference sequence). V lost 3 bases and J lost 5, with 8 bases in between. The CDR3 covers 13 residues. CDR3 amino acids: CASSMGPHNEQFF. CDR3 DNA: TGTGCCAGTAGTATGGGGCCCCACAATGAGCAGTTCTTC.

Many counts were recorded for this clonotype. The V and J genes are TRBV27 and TRBJ1-6; D remains ambiguous. From germline, CDR1 is MNHEY and CDR2 SMNVEV (reference sequence). The V end was cut by 8 bases, the J end by 9 bases, with 20 bases between. This CDR3 is 15 amino acids long. CDR3: CASGAAVGLASPLHF. CDR3 in DNA: TGTGCCAGCGGAGCGGCAGTAGGGTTGGCTTCACCCCTCCACTTT.

V gene TRBV7-8 combines with J gene TRBJ1-1; 7 bases line up with TRBD1. Looked up from germline, CDR1 is SGHVS and CDR2 is FQNEAQ. CDR3 length equals 13 residues. V shed 8 bases, J shed 1 base, and the junction held 4 bases outside the gene matches. The CDR3 protein is CASSGQPNTEAFF. CDR3 coding DNA: TGTGCCAGCTCGGGACAGCCGAACACTGAAGCTTTCTTT.

With regard to this clonotype: This clone may be a read error of a much larger clone one base away. The V and J genes are TRBV6-2 or TRBV6-3 and TRBJ1-5; TRBD1 is a possible D gene (5 bases). CDR1 MNHEY and CDR2 SVGEGT come from the germline V gene. The CDR3 contains 14 residues. CDR3: CASRYQTVFQLQHF. The DNA of the CDR3 is TGTGCCAGCAGGTACCAGACAGTTTTTCAGCTCCAGCATTTT.

This sequence joins TRBV27 and TRBJ2-7; the D is unclear. The germline V gene encodes CDR1 MNHEY and CDR2 SMNVEV (reference sequence). The CDR3 sequence is 14 residues long. The V end lost 4 bases, the J end lost 12 bases, and 22 bases lay between the germline ends. CDR3 sequence: CASSSTPTYLGRYF. CDR3 sequence (DNA): TGTGCCAGCAGTTCCACTCCAACCTATCTGGGCAGGTACTTC.

J is TRBJ1-5 and V is TRBV6-1; 7 nucleotides align to TRBD1. The CDR3 extends over 15 amino acids. The germline gives CDR1 MNHNS, CDR2 SASEGT. With V trimmed by 4 bases and J by 3 bases, 6 bases remained unmatched. CDR3: CASSADRAINQPQHF. The CDR3 coding sequence is TGTGCCAGCAGTGCCGACAGGGCGATCAATCAGCCCCAGCATTTT.

This clonotype appeared many times. This chain uses TRBV7-9 with TRBJ1-1, with D unclear. The CDR3 has 18 residues. Germline-derived CDR1 and CDR2 are SEHNR and FQNEAQ (reference sequence). Trimming removed 5 bases at V and 1 base at J, with 23 bases between. CDR3 bases: TGTGCCAGCAGCCCATTAGCCTTACAGAGAAGCCAGAACACTGAAGCTTTCTTT. Translation gives CASSPLALQRSQNTEAFF.

The J gene is TRBJ1-4, the V gene TRBV7-9; D ambiguous. The germline gives CDR1 SEHNR, CDR2 FQNEAQ (reference sequence). The V end was cut by 5 bases, the J end by 3 bases, with 10 bases between. This CDR3 has 14 residues. In nucleotides, the CDR3 is TGTGCCAGCAGCCCCGAATCTGCTAATGAAAAACTGTTTTTT. This encodes CASSPESANEKLFF.

The genes are TRBV28 and TRBJ2-7; D possibly matches TRBD1 or TRBD2 (5 bases each). Germline V CDR1 and CDR2: MDHEN, SYDVKM. CDR3 length: 13 residues. Deletions cut 10 bases from V and 4 bases from J, with 17 bases between. The CDR3 DNA reads as TGTGCCATCCGAGGGGTCAGGGCTTACGAGCAGTACTTC. It specifies CAIRGVRAYEQYF.

V usage is TRBV28 and J usage is TRBJ1-4; unclear D gene. With 1 base removed from V and 2 bases from J, the gap between germline ends came to 8 bases. The germline CDR1 and CDR2 sequences are MDHEN and SYDVKM. The CDR3 length is 15 residues. The CDR3 DNA follows: TGTGCCAGCAGTTTATTTGGACGGACTAATGAAAAACTGTTTTTT. Its translation is CASSLFGRTNEKLFF.

The sample holds a few counts of this clonotype. The genes are TRBV6-5 and TRBJ2-7, with 12 nucleotides matching TRBD1. The CDR3 length is 16 residues. The germline gives CDR1 MNHEY, CDR2 SVGAGI. V lost 0 bases to trimming and J lost 6 bases; unmatched junction nucleotides: 6. The CDR3 nucleotides are TGTGCCAGCAGTTACTCGCCGGGGACAGGGGGCGCCGAGCAGTACTTC. As protein: CASSYSPGTGGAEQYF.

This clonotype was recorded at least ten times. The rearrangement links TRBV2 to TRBJ2-5; weak D call: TRBD2 (6 bases). The V gene's germline CDR1 is SNHLY and CDR2 FYNNEI. This CDR3 is 14 amino acids long. Trimming stripped 4 bases from V and 0 bases from J, with 9 bases between. CDR3 sequence: CASSGAGYQETQYF. CDR3 nucleotides: TGTGCCAGCAGTGGGGCGGGGTACCAAGAGACCCAGTACTTC.

This chain links TRBV5-1 with TRBJ2-1; 7 nucleotides line up with TRBD2. Germline V CDR1 and CDR2: SGHRS, YFSETQ. The CDR3 is 14 residues long. Losses at the gene ends were 6 bases for V and 4 bases for J; bases not matched to a gene: 7. The CDR3 loop is CASIPGGGYNEQFF. In DNA, the CDR3 is TGCGCCAGCATCCCTGGCGGGGGATACAATGAGCAGTTCTTC.

This clonotype was found many times. The J gene is TRBJ2-7, the V gene TRBV7-2; tentative D call: TRBD1 (5 bases). This CDR3 has 14 amino acids. Germline-derived CDR1 and CDR2 are SGHTA and FQGNSA. V dropped 3 bases and J dropped 0 bases, with 9 bases sitting between them. In DNA form, the CDR3 reads TGTGCCAGCAGCTTGAACAGGTTCTCCTACGAGCAGTACTTC. It is translated as CASSLNRFSYEQYF.

This clonotype has a count of ten or more. The genes are TRBV9 and TRBJ2-1; 7 bases map to TRBD2. This CDR3 is 14 amino acids long. Unmatched junction bases numbered 6, after V lost 2 bases and J lost 7 bases. In germline, CDR1 is SGDLS, CDR2 YYNGEE. In DNA, the CDR3 is TGTGCCAGCAGCGTCGGGACTATGAGAAATGAGCAGTTCTTC. Translated, it gives CASSVGTMRNEQFF.